The clone carrying this T cell receptor (beta chain) was detected ten times or more. This entry comes from a study of early T cells in non-severe SARS-CoV-2 infection. The CDR3 spans 13 residues. V lost 4 bases, J lost 5 bases, and 8 bases lay in between. CDR1 and CDR2 from the germline V gene are MDHEN and SYDVKM. Unique molecular identifiers (one per individual cDNA molecule) were attached. MiXCR, applied by TCRdb to the 5' RACE reads, yields one record per CDR3 protein. The data hold 25,000 to 30,000 distinct CDR3 sequences, with approximately 6.6% observed a single time. The sequencing here drew on whole blood, taken at baseline. This receptor was identified in an adult who was a healthcare worker with PCR-confirmed SARS-CoV-2 infection or an uninfected control (not recorded which). This chain joins TRBV28 and TRBJ2-2; D gene uncertain. CDR3 in DNA: TGTGCCAGCAGTTCGCGAGGTACCGGGGAGCTGTTTTTT. This gives the protein CASSSRGTGELFF. Full variable domain (missing parts from reference TRBV28 and TRBJ2-2): DVKVTQSSRYLVKRTGEKVFLECVQDMDHENMFWYRQDPGLGLRLIYFSYDVKMKEKGDIPEGYSVSREKKERFSLILESASTNQTSMYLCASSSRGTGELFFGEGSRLTVL.